This T cell receptor (beta chain) was obtained from a study of blood T cell repertoires in COVID-19. Turning to the study itself: Samples came from the United States, Italy and Spain, spanning acute and convalescent COVID-19. T cells, B-cell-depleted T cells, or PBMCs supplied cDNA or gDNA.

As handled by the study authors: Nucleated cell counts were estimated from reference gene primer amplification. The repertoire was sequenced with immunoSEQ multiplex PCR; TCRdb's copy has only in-frame clones and lacks some. Clone size and V and J calls were adopted from that table, with D and trimming inferred from the DNA. Of about 220,000 clones listed, roughly 75% are singletons. Trimming removed 0 bases at V and 11 bases at J, with 20 bases between. The CDR3 spans 15 residues. Germline-derived CDR1 and CDR2 are SGDLS and YYNGEE. The clonotype was recovered from a woman in her 70s with acute or convalescent COVID-19. Sequencing was carried out using peripheral blood. J is TRBJ1-1 and V is TRBV9; tentative D call: TRBD1 (6 bases). The CDR3 coding sequence is TGTGCCAGCAGCGTAGATCACAGGGTCGAACGTATCGCTTTCTTT. Translation gives CASSVDHRVERIAFF.